These 23 T cell receptor beta chains share one sample of origin, sequenced in a study of memory CD8 T cells in hepatitis C reinfection. The time point denotes: pre-reinfection, 55 to 20 weeks before reinfection detection. No in vitro expansion preceded TCR sequencing of the sorted cells. Sequenced by immunoSEQ multiplex PCR; TCRdb stores in-frame clones only, minus some. The sample lists 50,000 or so clones; roughly 90% were seen once. The sample consisted of naive CD8+ T cells sorted from blood. The receptors stem from a young man with hepatitis C virus infection.

CDR3 nucleotide sequence: TGCGCCAGCAGTGAGTCGAGAATCCAGGGGGCGAACACCGGGGAGCTGTTTTTT. This translates into CASSESRIQGANTGELFF. The rearrangement joins TRBV10-1 to TRBJ2-2, with 7 positions matching TRBD1. Per the germline V gene, CDR1 is WNHNN and CDR2 is SYGVQD (reference sequence). Trimming removed 0 bases from V and 0 bases from J; junction bases left unmatched: 7. This CDR3 contains 18 residues.

The chain couples TRBV10-1 to TRBJ2-2; 7 positions match TRBD2. The J segment lost 2 bases and the V segment lost 2 bases, leaving 2 bases of the junction unmatched. Germline assignment: CDR1 WNHNN and CDR2 SYGVQD (reference sequence). This CDR3 has 15 amino acids. The CDR3 DNA follows: TGCGCCAGCAGTGAGGGGACTACTAACACCGGGGAGCTGTTTTTT. This gives the protein CASSEGTTNTGELFF.

The rearrangement joins TRBV6-5 to TRBJ2-1; TRBD2 is a possible D gene (6 bases). Germline lookup yields CDR1 MNHEY and CDR2 SVGAGI. The V end was cut by 5 bases, the J end by 5 bases, with 16 bases between. The CDR3 contains 15 residues. CDR3 nucleotides: TGTGCCAGCAGTCCCCTGGCGGGGATCAACAATGAGCAGTTCTTC. Protein sequence: CASSPLAGINNEQFF.

This clone was seen more than once but under ten times. The chain carries TRBV4-1 and TRBJ1-1, with D possibly being TRBD1 (6 bases). Germline lookup yields CDR1 MGHRA and CDR2 YSYEKL. This CDR3 has 14 residues. The V and J ends lost 1 base and 8 bases respectively, with 14 bases between them. CDR3 region: CASSQGTANFEAFF. The DNA of the CDR3 is TGCGCCAGCAGCCAAGGGACAGCGAACTTCGAAGCTTTCTTT.

The table lists this clone with a few counts. The chain uses TRBV6-1 and TRBJ2-7; 9 positions match TRBD2. Germline CDR1 reads MNHNS; CDR2 reads SASEGT. Trimming at V came to 1 base and at J to 4 bases, leaving 11 bases not matched to a gene. This CDR3 region has 17 residues. CDR3 sequence reads: CASSEGGLAQGGYEQYF. The CDR3 nucleotides read TGTGCCAGCAGTGAAGGGGGACTAGCTCAAGGAGGTTACGAGCAGTACTTC.

The chain links TRBV28 to TRBJ2-7; D might be TRBD1 (6 bases). V was trimmed by 6 bases and J by 2 bases, leaving 23 bases between them. Germline lookup yields CDR1 MDHEN and CDR2 SYDVKM. The CDR3 is 17 amino acids. The CDR3 coding sequence is TGTGCCAGCAGCACGATTCGTAGTAGGACAGCGGCCTACGAGCAGTACTTC. Encoded protein: CASSTIRSRTAAYEQYF.

The chain links TRBV28 to TRBJ2-3; 10 bases match TRBD2. CDR3 length: 14 amino acids. The trim removed 5 bases at V and 6 bases at J, leaving 5 bases unmatched. Germline lookup yields CDR1 MDHEN and CDR2 SYDVKM. CDR3: CASSDSGGWDTQYF. The CDR3 bases are TGTGCCAGCAGTGATAGCGGGGGGTGGGATACGCAGTATTTT.

This clone was detected once. The V gene is TRBV11-2, the J gene TRBJ1-3; TRBD1 matches 7 bases. CDR1 is SGHAT, CDR2 FQNNGV, per germline. This CDR3 has 19 residues. With 0 bases clipped from V and 1 base from J, the junction kept 12 bases outside the gene matches. Here the CDR3 DNA reads TGTGCCAGCAGCTTAGATAGTTTTGAGGACAGGACTTCTGGAAACACCATATATTTT. Translated: CASSLDSFEDRTSGNTIYF.

The V and J genes are TRBV11-2 and TRBJ1-5; TRBD1 matches 7 bases. From germline, CDR1 is SGHAT and CDR2 FQNNGV. The CDR3 extends over 15 amino acids. Unmatched junction bases numbered 6, after V lost 3 bases and J lost 4 bases. DNA of the CDR3: TGTGCCAGCAGCTTTGGGACAGATGGGAATCAGCCCCAGCATTTT. Protein sequence: CASSFGTDGNQPQHF.

The chain uses TRBV7-6 and TRBJ2-3, with TRBD1 as a possible D gene (6 bases). Per the germline V gene, CDR1 is SGHVS and CDR2 is FNYEAQ. This CDR3 is built from 15 residues. V shed 4 bases and J shed 1 base, with 12 bases lying between them. CDR3 sequence (DNA): TGTGCCAGCAGCTCACAGGGAGTAGGCACAGATACGCAGTATTTT. The encoded protein is CASSSQGVGTDTQYF.

The rearrangement joins TRBV6-4 to TRBJ2-7; the match to TRBD1 covers 10 bases. Per the germline V gene, CDR1 is MRHNA and CDR2 is SNTAGT. The length of the CDR3 is 15 residues. V lost 1 base, J lost 4 bases, and 4 bases stayed unmatched. The CDR3 reads CASSDLDRGAYEQYF. For the CDR3, the DNA is TGTGCCAGCAGTGACTTGGACAGGGGGGCGTACGAGCAGTACTTC.

This rearrangement joins TRBV7-2 to TRBJ1-1, with 10 nucleotides matching TRBD1. CDR3 length: 16 residues. The germline V gene has CDR1 SGHTA and CDR2 FQGNSA. After removal of 3 bases from V and 11 bases from J, the junction contained 15 bases not matched to a gene. The CDR3 bases are TGTGCCAGCAGCTTTGGGACAGGGGTTTTGGGTCTTGAGGCTTTCTTT. Translated, it gives CASSFGTGVLGLEAFF. Full variable domain (remainder filled in from reference TRBV7-2 and TRBJ1-1): GAGVSQSPSNKVTEKGKDVELRCDPISGHTALYWYRQSLGQGLEFLIYFQGNSAPDKSGLPSDRFSAERTGGSVSTLTIQRTQQEDSAVYLCASSFGTGVLGLEAFFGQGTRLTVV.

The rearrangement joins TRBV27 to TRBJ2-1; TRBD1 agrees at 8 bases. The germline CDR1 and CDR2 sequences are MNHEY and SMNVEV (reference sequence). CDR3 length equals 18 residues. The V and J ends lost 0 bases and 9 bases, in that order; junction bases with no gene match: 16. The CDR3 is CASSLSVEPGQDFGEQFF. CDR3 sequence (DNA): TGTGCCAGCAGTTTATCAGTTGAACCGGGACAGGATTTTGGTGAGCAGTTCTTC.

This chain uses TRBV18 with TRBJ1-5, with 9 bases matching TRBD1. Germline trimming cut 2 bases from V and 6 bases from J; bases unmatched to any gene: 20. Germline CDR1 is KGHSH and CDR2 is LQKENI. The CDR3 totals 20 residues. The chain's CDR3 is CASSPRETGGYARVGQPQHF. CDR3 nucleotide sequence: TGTGCCAGCTCACCAAGAGAAACAGGGGGCTACGCCCGCGTCGGTCAGCCCCAGCATTTT. Looking up the rest from reference TRBV18 and TRBJ1-5 gives the full variable domain: NAGVMQNPRHLVRRRGQEARLRCSPMKGHSHVYWYRQLPEEGLKFMVYLQKENIIDESGMPKERFSAEFPKEGPSILRIQQVVRGDSAAYFCASSPRETGGYARVGQPQHFGDGTRLSIL.

The gene calls are TRBV7-9 and TRBJ2-3; 12 nucleotides match TRBD2. V was clipped by 4 bases and J by 5 bases; unmatched bases: 10. Germline V CDR1 and CDR2: SEHNR, FQNEAQ (reference sequence). This CDR3 is 17 amino acids long. The CDR3 nucleotides read TGTGCCAGCAGCTCATTGACTAGCGGGGGCGCCAAAGATACGCAGTATTTT. Protein product: CASSSLTSGGAKDTQYF.

J is TRBJ2-7 and V is TRBV29-1; 12 bases match TRBD2. The CDR3 has 13 residues. Germline CDR1 and CDR2: SQVTM and ANQGSEA. V was clipped by 5 bases and J by 6 bases; unmatched bases: 5. The DNA of the CDR3 is TGCAGCGTTAGACTAGCGGGAGTCCCCGAGCAGTACTTC. It specifies CSVRLAGVPEQYF.

This clone has a handful of counts. The genes are TRBV4-1 and TRBJ1-3; D is possibly TRBD1 (6 bases). V was shortened by 0 bases and J by 0 bases, with 9 bases between the two germline ends. Germline V gene lookup returns CDR1 MGHRA and CDR2 YSYEKL. This CDR3 has 16 residues. DNA for the CDR3: TGCGCCAGCAGCCAAGAAGAGGACAGCTCTGGAAACACCATATATTTT. Its translation: CASSQEEDSSGNTIYF.

The chain is built from TRBV2 and TRBJ2-3, with 8 bases matching TRBD2. This CDR3 comprises 15 residues. Germline V lookup: CDR1 SNHLY, CDR2 FYNNEI. V trimming: 7 bases; J trimming: 0 bases; junction bases outside the gene matches: 6. CDR3 region: CASIPGRGSTDTQYF. The CDR3 DNA reads TGTGCCAGCATCCCCGGGAGGGGTAGCACAGATACGCAGTATTTT.

CDR3 amino acids: CASRDRGLGESEQYV. In nucleotides, the CDR3 is TGTGCCAGCCGGGACAGGGGTTTAGGCGAAAGCGAGCAGTACGTC. The rearrangement links TRBV2 to TRBJ2-7, with 10 bases identical to TRBD1. The CDR3 consists of 15 residues. The V and J ends lost 8 bases and 6 bases, in that order; junction bases with no gene match: 13. Germline-derived CDR1 and CDR2 are SNHLY and FYNNEI.

The chain carries TRBV4-1 and TRBJ2-5, with a possible D match to TRBD1 (6 bases). The V gene's germline CDR1 is MGHRA and CDR2 YSYEKL. CDR3 length equals 15 residues. Trimming removed 3 bases from V and 5 bases from J, with 16 bases in between. CDR3 in DNA: TGCGCCAGCAGCCAGACACAGGGTATTTTCGAGACCCAGTACTTC. Encoded protein: CASSQTQGIFETQYF.

The chain employs TRBV5-6 and TRBJ1-5; 11 positions agree with TRBD1. The V gene end was trimmed by 0 bases and the J gene end by 6 bases; junction bases not matched to a gene: 2. This CDR3 contains 15 residues. The germline V gene has CDR1 SGHDT and CDR2 YYEEEE. The CDR3, as DNA: TGTGCCAGCAGCTTGGCGGGACAGGGGGTTCAGCCCCAGCATTTT. It yields the protein CASSLAGQGVQPQHF.

The chain joins TRBV5-4 to TRBJ2-3, with TRBD2 matching 13 bases. The germline CDR1 and CDR2 sequences are SGHNT and YYREEE (reference sequence). The trim removed 5 bases at V and 6 bases at J, leaving 15 bases unmatched. The CDR3 is 18 amino acids. CDR3 in DNA: TGTGCCAGCAGTTCCGGGACTAGCGGGATCCTCGAGAGGGATACGCAGTATTTT. This encodes CASSSGTSGILERDTQYF.

The V and J genes are TRBV7-9 and TRBJ2-5; 8 nucleotides match TRBD1. The ends lost 3 bases at V and 4 bases at J; junction bases unmatched: 4. From germline, CDR1 is SEHNR and CDR2 FQNEAQ (reference sequence). CDR3 length: 14 residues. This chain's CDR3 is CASSFSGQAETQYF. In DNA, the CDR3 is TGTGCCAGCAGCTTTTCGGGACAGGCAGAGACCCAGTACTTC.